The T cell receptor beta chain under discussion was sequenced for a study of OX40 agonist ivuxolimab in advanced cancers. Regarding the research as a whole: Ivuxolimab, which targeted the costimulatory receptor OX40 (CD134), was an agonistic, fully human IgG2 monoclonal antibody. The paper describes the monotherapy dose-escalation part (N = 52 patients) of the phase I trial of ivuxolimab. Patients were allowed to have had prior anti-PD-1, anti-PD-L1 or anti-CTLA-4 therapy, and approximately 37% of the dose-escalation patients had been treated with checkpoint inhibitors. In the dose-escalation cohort, 82.7% of patients were male, and the mean age was approximately 64 years, with a range of about 23 to 90. Of the 50 or so patients in dose escalation, 19 had hepatocellular carcinoma, some 15 had melanoma, 9 had renal cell carcinoma and 9 had head and neck cancer. Partial responses occurred in three dose-escalation patients, of whom one had hepatocellular carcinoma and two had cutaneous melanoma. The purpose of peripheral TCRbeta sequencing was to test whether ivuxolimab changed TCR sequence diversity and led to clonal T-cell expansion. Intravenous ivuxolimab was administered to patients every 2 weeks at six dose levels: 0.01, 0.1, 0.3, 1.5, 3 and 10 mg/kg. Study-wide conclusions, independent of this receptor: Low levels of normalized T-cell clonal expansion were also seen in some nonresponding patients. Which antigens the clonally expanded peripheral T cells were specific for was not determined. At doses from 0.1 to 3.0 mg/kg, clonal expansion was seen in both CD4+ and CD8+ blood T cells between baseline and week 6. After ivuxolimab, expanded clones were on average more numerous among CD8+ T cells than among CD4+ T cells. In partial responders in the 0.1-3.0 mg/kg groups, normalized peripheral clonal expansion was found to be among the lowest, especially among CD8+ T cells.

As regards this clone: Its antigen is still unknown. One base away there is no much larger clone; base qualities are not given.

The germline V gene provides CDR1 SGDLS and CDR2 YYNGEE. The CDR3 runs 15 residues from the cysteine to the phenylalanine. The DNA shown is the 45-base CDR3, in frame from base 1. Cut back by 3 bases and 4 bases, the V and J ends lie 16 bases apart. Genomic DNA was isolated from the sorted cells so that the TCRbeta CDR3 region could be sequenced. The immunoSEQ Assay was used for sequencing of TCRbeta CDR3 regions. Entries here come from immuneACCESS through TCRdb and include only in-frame sequences with V and J called. Some clones fail to appear in such tables; in the studies checked, an unresolved V gene covers under half of the shortfall, and the cause of the remainder is unknown. Recorded for this sample are 55,000 to 70,000 clones; around four fifths of them occurred a single time. 3.1% of the sample is taken by the ten largest. The trial excluded patients who had a history of autoimmune disease or were on systemic immunosuppression. In every dose cohort, peripheral blood was drawn for TCR sequencing at baseline, cycle 4 day 1, and cycle 7 day 1. Samples came from an open-label, multicenter, first-in-human phase I dose-escalation trial of ivuxolimab. Adults with locally advanced or metastatic head and neck squamous cell, hepatocellular, melanoma or renal cell carcinoma were enrolled in the trial. Before TCR sequencing, CD4+ and CD8+ T cells were separately sorted from peripheral blood.

This receptor was taken from an adult with an advanced solid tumor such as melanoma, head and neck, liver or kidney cancer. The rearrangement joined TRBV9 to TRBJ1-2, with no confident D gene call. The input for sequencing was CD4+ or CD8+ T cells sorted from blood, taken in a trial of the OX40 agonist ivuxolimab. The DNA sequence is given as TGTGCCAGCAGCGCCGCGACCCCTCGGGCCTATGGCTACACCTTC. This translates into CASSAATPRAYGYTF. The full variable domain, completed from the reference TRBV9 and TRBJ1-2 proteins outside the CDR3, reads DSGVTQTPKHLITATGQRVTLRCSPRSGDLSVYWYQQSLDQGLQFLIQYYNGEERAKGNILERFSAQQFPDLHSELNLSSLELGDSALYFCASSAATPRAYGYTFGSGTRLTVV.